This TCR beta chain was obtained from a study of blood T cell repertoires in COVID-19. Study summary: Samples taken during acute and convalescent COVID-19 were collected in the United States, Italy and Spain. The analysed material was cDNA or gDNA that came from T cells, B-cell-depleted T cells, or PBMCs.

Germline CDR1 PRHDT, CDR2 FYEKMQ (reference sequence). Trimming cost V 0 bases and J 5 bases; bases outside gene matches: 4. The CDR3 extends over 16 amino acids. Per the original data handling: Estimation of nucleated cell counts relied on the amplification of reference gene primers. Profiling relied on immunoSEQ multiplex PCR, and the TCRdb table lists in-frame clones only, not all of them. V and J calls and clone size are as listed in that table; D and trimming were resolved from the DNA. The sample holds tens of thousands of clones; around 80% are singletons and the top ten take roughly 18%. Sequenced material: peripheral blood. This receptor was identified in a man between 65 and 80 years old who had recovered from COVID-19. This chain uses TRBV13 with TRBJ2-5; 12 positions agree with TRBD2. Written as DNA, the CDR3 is TGTGCCAGCAGCTTAGGGACTAGCGGGAGAGGGGAGACCCAGTACTTC. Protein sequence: CASSLGTSGRGETQYF. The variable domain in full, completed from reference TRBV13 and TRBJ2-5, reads AAGVIQSPRHLIKEKRETATLKCYPIPRHDTVYWYQQGPGQDPQFLISFYEKMQSDKGSIPDRFSAQQFSDYHSELNMSSLELGDSALYFCASSLGTSGRGETQYFGPGTRLLVL.